This entry lists 14 T cell receptor beta chains sequenced from one sample in a study of early stage breast cancer tumors. Assay used: immunoSEQ multiplex PCR; TCRdb lists only in-frame clones, some missing. The repertoire includes about 46,000 clones, about 77% of them detected once, and roughly 3.4% sits in the top ten. Sequenced: blood. These receptors were taken from a person in their 40s with breast cancer.

This chain's CDR3 is CASSLDRGGNEQFF. The CDR3 nucleotides are TGTGCCAGCAGCCTTGACAGGGGTGGGAATGAGCAGTTCTTC. The chain employs TRBV14 and TRBJ2-1, with 8 bases lining up with TRBD1. Trimming took 4 bases from V and 7 from J; bases not matched to a gene: 6. The CDR3 is 14 residues long. From germline, CDR1 is SGHDN and CDR2 FVKESK. Based on the CDR3 plus reference TRBV14 and TRBJ2-1, the full variable domain is EAGVTQFPSHSVIEKGQTVTLRCDPISGHDNLYWYRRVMGKEIKFLLHFVKESKQDESGMPNNRFLAERTGGTYSTLKVQPAELEDSGVYFCASSLDRGGNEQFFGPGTRLTVL.

In its sample, this clone was seen a few times. The CDR3 nucleotides are TGTGCCAGTAGTGGATCCACAGGGCTCACTGAAGCTTTCTTT. It translates to CASSGSTGLTEAFF. The rearrangement links TRBV19 to TRBJ1-1, with D perhaps matching TRBD1 (6 bases). Germline loops: CDR1 LNHDA, CDR2 SQIVND (reference sequence). The CDR3 is 14 amino acids. V lost 5 bases, J lost 4 bases, and 14 bases lay in between.

The V call is TRBV15, the J call TRBJ1-2; D gene uncertain. Germline assignment: CDR1 LNHNV and CDR2 YYDKDF (reference sequence). The V end was cut by 3 bases, the J end by 0 bases, with 14 bases between. This CDR3 contains 16 residues. The chain's CDR3 is CATSSAKNTANYGYTF. For the CDR3, the DNA is TGTGCCACCAGCAGCGCTAAGAACACGGCTAACTATGGCTACACCTTC.

V is TRBV30 and J is TRBJ1-1; D unclear. V was trimmed by 4 bases and J by 1 base, leaving 13 bases between them. Per germline, CDR1 GTSNPN and CDR2 SVGIG (reference sequence). This CDR3 has 14 residues. The CDR3 protein is CAWISVWGNTEAFF. The CDR3 DNA reads TGTGCCTGGATTTCAGTTTGGGGGAACACTGAAGCTTTCTTT. The full variable domain, its missing parts supplied by reference TRBV30 and TRBJ1-1, is SQTIHQWPATLVQPVGSPLSLECTVEGTSNPNLYWYRQAAGRGLQLLFYSVGIGQISSEVPQNLSASRPQDRQFILSSKKLLLSDSGFYLCAWISVWGNTEAFFGQGTRLTVV.

Points on this clone: Other DNA sequences in this specimen translate into the identical CDR3. The chain is built from TRBV7-9 and TRBJ1-4; D is perhaps TRBD1 (5 bases). The CDR3 spans 14 residues. Germline-derived CDR1 and CDR2 are SEHNR and FQNEAQ (reference sequence). Between the trimmed V and J ends, which lost 2 bases and 2 bases, there was a span of 6 bases. The chain's CDR3 is CASSLRGTNEKLFF. In nucleotides, the CDR3 is TGTGCCAGCAGCTTACGGGGCACTAATGAAAAACTGTTTTTT.

The V gene is TRBV19, the J gene TRBJ1-2; no firm D call. V lost 3 bases and J lost 4, with 12 bases in between. This CDR3 is 14 amino acids long. CDR1 and CDR2 from the germline V gene are LNHDA and SQIVND (reference sequence). The CDR3 coding sequence is TGTGCCAGTAGTATTGCAGATGACTCCTATGGCTACACCTTC. Amino acid sequence: CASSIADDSYGYTF.

This chain links TRBV11-3 with TRBJ2-1, with D perhaps matching TRBD2 (6 bases). Germline values: CDR1 SGHNT, CDR2 YENEEA. Trimming removed 1 base from V and 14 bases from J, with 12 bases in between. The CDR3 contains 12 residues. As DNA, the CDR3 is TGTGCCAGCAGCTTAGGCGGCGGGATGGAGTTCTTC. This codes for CASSLGGGMEFF.

This chain connects TRBV6-1 to TRBJ1-1; D not certain. The CDR3 is 14 residues long. The germline V and J ends were trimmed by 0 bases and 4 bases, with 9 bases remaining between them. The germline V gene encodes CDR1 MNHNS and CDR2 SASEGT. The CDR3 reads CASSEALRSTEAFF. The CDR3 nucleotides read TGTGCCAGCAGTGAAGCGCTTCGTTCCACTGAAGCTTTCTTT.

The chain recombines TRBV14 with TRBJ2-1, with no clear D. The CDR3 is made up of 13 amino acids. V was cut by 1 base and J by 6 bases, with 7 bases left in between. The germline V gene encodes CDR1 SGHDN and CDR2 FVKESK. The CDR3 loop is CASSQVLSNEQFF. In nucleotides, the CDR3 is TGTGCCAGCAGCCAAGTCCTCAGCAATGAGCAGTTCTTC.

This sequence joins TRBV2 and TRBJ1-1, with unresolved D. V was clipped by 8 bases and J by 1 base, with 11 bases between them. The length of the CDR3 is 13 residues. CDR1 is SNHLY and CDR2 is FYNNEI in the germline V gene. CDR3 bases: TGTGCCAGCTCAGCCGCCGAGAACACTGAAGCTTTCTTT. This translates into CASSAAENTEAFF. The whole variable domain, filled in from reference TRBV2 and TRBJ1-1, reads EPEVTQTPSHQVTQMGQEVILRCVPISNHLYFYWYRQILGQKVEFLVSFYNNEISEKSEIFDDQFSVERPDGSNFTLKIRSTKLEDSAMYFCASSAAENTEAFFGQGTRLTVV.

This clone was detected only a few times. This rearrangement joins TRBV18 to TRBJ2-1, with D perhaps assigned TRBD1 or TRBD2 (5 bases each). The V end lost 3 bases, the J end lost 5 bases, and 17 bases lay between the germline ends. Germline V gene data show CDR1 as KGHSH and CDR2 as LQKENI. This CDR3 comprises 16 residues. In nucleotides, the CDR3 is TGTGCCAGCTCACCTGAGGGACGGATCAGGAACAATGAGCAGTTCTTC. This codes for CASSPEGRIRNNEQFF. Using reference TRBV18 and TRBJ2-1 for the parts outside the CDR3, the full variable domain is NAGVMQNPRHLVRRRGQEARLRCSPMKGHSHVYWYRQLPEEGLKFMVYLQKENIIDESGMPKERFSAEFPKEGPSILRIQQVVRGDSAAYFCASSPEGRIRNNEQFFGPGTRLTVL.

V gene TRBV7-9 combines with J gene TRBJ2-6; TRBD2 matches 9 bases. Germline CDR1 SEHNR, CDR2 FQNEAQ (reference sequence). CDR3 length equals 19 residues. Trimming took 5 bases from V and 0 from J; bases not matched to a gene: 11. In nucleotides, the CDR3 is TGTGCCAGCAGCGCTTGGGCGGGAGGGCGATCCTCTGGGGCCAACGTCCTGACTTTC. This sequence encodes CASSAWAGGRSSGANVLTF. Full variable domain (remainder filled in from reference TRBV7-9 and TRBJ2-6): DTGVSQNPRHKITKRGQNVTFRCDPISEHNRLYWYRQTLGQGPEFLTYFQNEAQLEKSRLLSDRFSAERPKGSFSTLEIQRTEQGDSAMYLCASSAWAGGRSSGANVLTFGAGSRLTVL.

This clone was picked up one time. V and J are TRBV19 and TRBJ1-1; the D gene is possibly TRBD1 (5 bases). Germline CDR1 reads LNHDA; CDR2 reads SQIVND (reference sequence). Deletions cut 3 bases from V and 4 bases from J, with 18 bases between. There are 16 residues in the CDR3. The CDR3 sequence: CASSIVGTISGTEAFF. DNA of the CDR3: TGTGCCAGTAGTATCGTGGGGACGATAAGCGGCACTGAAGCTTTCTTT.

The chain is built from TRBV2 and TRBJ2-2; unclear D gene. Germline V gene lookup returns CDR1 SNHLY and CDR2 FYNNEI. The CDR3 contains 13 residues. Trimming took 7 bases from V and 6 from J, leaving 12 bases between them. In DNA, the CDR3 is TGTGCCAGCATCAAAGGGATTTCCGGGGAGCTGTTTTTT. It codes for CASIKGISGELFF.